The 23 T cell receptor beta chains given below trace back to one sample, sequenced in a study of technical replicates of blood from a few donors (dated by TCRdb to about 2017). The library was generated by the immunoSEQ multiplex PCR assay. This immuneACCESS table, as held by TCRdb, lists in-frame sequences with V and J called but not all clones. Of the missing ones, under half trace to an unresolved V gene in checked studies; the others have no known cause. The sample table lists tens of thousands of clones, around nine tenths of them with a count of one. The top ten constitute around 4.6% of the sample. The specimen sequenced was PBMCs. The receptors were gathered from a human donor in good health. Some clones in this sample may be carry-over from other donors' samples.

As DNA, the CDR3 is TGTGCCAGCAGCGGGACTAGCGGAGCCTCTGGTACGCAGTATTTT. This translates into CASSGTSGASGTQYF. The rearrangement uses TRBV25-1 and TRBJ2-3; 11 bases align to TRBD2. V lost 6 bases, J lost 8 bases, and 10 bases stayed unmatched. From germline, CDR1 is MGHDK and CDR2 SYGVNS. CDR3 size: 15 residues.

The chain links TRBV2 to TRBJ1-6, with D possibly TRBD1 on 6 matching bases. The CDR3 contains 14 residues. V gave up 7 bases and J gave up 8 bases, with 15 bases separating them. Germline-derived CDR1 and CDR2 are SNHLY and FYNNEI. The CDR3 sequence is CASTFTGSYSPLHF. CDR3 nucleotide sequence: TGTGCCAGCACGTTTACAGGGTCTTATTCACCCCTCCACTTT.

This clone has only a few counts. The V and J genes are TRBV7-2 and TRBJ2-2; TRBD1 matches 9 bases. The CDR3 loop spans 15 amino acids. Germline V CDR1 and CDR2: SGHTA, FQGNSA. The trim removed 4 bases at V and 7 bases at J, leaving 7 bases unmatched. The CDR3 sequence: CASSYRTGAGGELFF. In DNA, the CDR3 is TGTGCCAGCAGCTACCGGACAGGGGCAGGCGGGGAGCTGTTTTTT.

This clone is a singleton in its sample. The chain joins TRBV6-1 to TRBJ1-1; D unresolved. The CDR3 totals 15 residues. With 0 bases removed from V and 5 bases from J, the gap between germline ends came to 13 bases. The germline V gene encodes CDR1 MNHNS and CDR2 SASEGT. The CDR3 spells CASSEAWRGRTEAFF. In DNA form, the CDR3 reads TGTGCCAGCAGTGAAGCGTGGCGAGGTCGGACTGAAGCTTTCTTT.

DNA for the CDR3: TGTGCCAGCTCACCAGGCCCTGAAGAGACCCAGTACTTC. This sequence encodes CASSPGPEETQYF. V and J are TRBV18 and TRBJ2-5; the D is unclear. V was clipped by 2 bases and J by 3 bases, with 7 bases between them. The germline gives CDR1 KGHSH, CDR2 LQKENI. The CDR3 extends over 13 amino acids. Variable domain in full (rest from reference TRBV18 and TRBJ2-5): NAGVMQNPRHLVRRRGQEARLRCSPMKGHSHVYWYRQLPEEGLKFMVYLQKENIIDESGMPKERFSAEFPKEGPSILRIQQVVRGDSAAYFCASSPGPEETQYFGPGTRLLVL.

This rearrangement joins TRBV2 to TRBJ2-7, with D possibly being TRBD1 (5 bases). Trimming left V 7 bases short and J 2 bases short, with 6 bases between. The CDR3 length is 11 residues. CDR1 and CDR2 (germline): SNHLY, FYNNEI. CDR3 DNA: TGTGCCAGCACACAGGCCTACGAGCAGTACTTC. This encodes CASTQAYEQYF.

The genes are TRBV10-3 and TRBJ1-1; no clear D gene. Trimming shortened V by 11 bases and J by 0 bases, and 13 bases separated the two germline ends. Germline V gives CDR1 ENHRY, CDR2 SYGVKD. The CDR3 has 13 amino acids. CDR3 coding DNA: TGTGCCTCAAGAACAGAATTGAACACTGAAGCTTTCTTT. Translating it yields CASRTELNTEAFF.

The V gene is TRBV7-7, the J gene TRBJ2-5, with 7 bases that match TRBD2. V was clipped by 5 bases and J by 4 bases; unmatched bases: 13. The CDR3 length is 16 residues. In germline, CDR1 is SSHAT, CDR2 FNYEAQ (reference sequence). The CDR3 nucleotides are TGTGCCAGCAGCCCTTCGGGGACTACTTCACGAGAGACCCAGTACTTC. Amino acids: CASSPSGTTSRETQYF.

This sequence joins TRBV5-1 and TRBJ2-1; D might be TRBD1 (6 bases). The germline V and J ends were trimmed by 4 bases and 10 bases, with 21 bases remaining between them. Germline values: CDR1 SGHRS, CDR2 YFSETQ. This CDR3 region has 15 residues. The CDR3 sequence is CASSQLGLSTGEQFF. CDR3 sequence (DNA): TGCGCCAGCAGCCAGCTGGGTCTCTCAACAGGGGAGCAGTTCTTC.

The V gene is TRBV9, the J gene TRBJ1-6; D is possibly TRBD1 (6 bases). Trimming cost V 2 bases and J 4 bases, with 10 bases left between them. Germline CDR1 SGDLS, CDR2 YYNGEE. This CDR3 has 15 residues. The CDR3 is CASSVTGSYNSPLHF. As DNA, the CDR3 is TGTGCCAGCAGCGTGACAGGTTCTTATAATTCACCCCTCCACTTT.

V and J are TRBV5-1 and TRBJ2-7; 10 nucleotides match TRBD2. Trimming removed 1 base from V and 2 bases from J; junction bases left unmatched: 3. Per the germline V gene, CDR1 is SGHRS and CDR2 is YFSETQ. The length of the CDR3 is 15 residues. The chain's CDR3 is CASSLKAGGPYEQYF. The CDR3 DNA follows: TGCGCCAGCAGCTTGAAAGCGGGAGGGCCCTACGAGCAGTACTTC. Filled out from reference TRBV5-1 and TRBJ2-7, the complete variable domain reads KAGVTQTPRYLIKTRGQQVTLSCSPISGHRSVSWYQQTPGQGLQFLFEYFSETQRNKGNFPGRFSGRQFSNSRSEMNVSTLELGDSALYLCASSLKAGGPYEQYFGPGTRLTVT.

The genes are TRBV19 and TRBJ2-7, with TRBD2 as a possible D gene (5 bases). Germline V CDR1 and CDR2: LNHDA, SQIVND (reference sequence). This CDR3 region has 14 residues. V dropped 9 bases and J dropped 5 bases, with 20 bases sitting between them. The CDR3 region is CASAAAGSMDEQYF. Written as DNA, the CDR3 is TGTGCCAGCGCCGCCGCGGGCTCAATGGACGAGCAGTACTTC. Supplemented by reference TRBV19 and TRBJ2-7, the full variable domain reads DGGITQSPKYLFRKEGQNVTLSCEQNLNHDAMYWYRQDPGQGLRLIYYSQIVNDFQKGDIAEGYSVSREKKESFPLTVTSAQKNPTAFYLCASAAAGSMDEQYFGPGTRLTVT.

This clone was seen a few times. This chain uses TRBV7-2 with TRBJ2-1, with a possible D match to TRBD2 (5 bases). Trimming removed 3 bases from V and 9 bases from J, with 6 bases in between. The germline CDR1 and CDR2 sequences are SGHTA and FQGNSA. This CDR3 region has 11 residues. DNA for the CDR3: TGTGCCAGCAGCTTGGGGAGTGAGCAGTTCTTC. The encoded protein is CASSLGSEQFF.

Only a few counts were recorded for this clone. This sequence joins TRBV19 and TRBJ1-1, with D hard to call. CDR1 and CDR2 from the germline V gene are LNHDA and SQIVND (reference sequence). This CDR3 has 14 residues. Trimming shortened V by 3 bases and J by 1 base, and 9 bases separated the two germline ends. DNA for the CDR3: TGTGCCAGTAGTATTTTAGCGAAGAACACTGAAGCTTTCTTT. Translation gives CASSILAKNTEAFF.

The CDR3 DNA sequence: TGTGCCAGCAGTTACGTCAGTACCGGGGAGCTGTTTTTT. Translation: CASSYVSTGELFF. V is TRBV6-5 and J is TRBJ2-2; D uncertain. The germline CDR1 and CDR2 sequences are MNHEY and SVGAGI. The V and J ends lost 2 bases and 5 bases respectively, with 6 bases between them. This CDR3 is built from 13 residues.

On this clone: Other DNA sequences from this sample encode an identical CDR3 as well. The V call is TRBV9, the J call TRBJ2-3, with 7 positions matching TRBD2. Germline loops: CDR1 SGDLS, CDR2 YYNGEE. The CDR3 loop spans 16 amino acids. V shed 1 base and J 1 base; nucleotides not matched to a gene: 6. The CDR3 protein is CASSVLAGVGTDTQYF. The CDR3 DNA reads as TGTGCCAGCAGCGTACTCGCGGGGGTTGGCACAGATACGCAGTATTTT. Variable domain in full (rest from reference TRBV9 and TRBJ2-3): DSGVTQTPKHLITATGQRVTLRCSPRSGDLSVYWYQQSLDQGLQFLIQYYNGEERAKGNILERFSAQQFPDLHSELNLSSLELGDSALYFCASSVLAGVGTDTQYFGPGTRLTVL.

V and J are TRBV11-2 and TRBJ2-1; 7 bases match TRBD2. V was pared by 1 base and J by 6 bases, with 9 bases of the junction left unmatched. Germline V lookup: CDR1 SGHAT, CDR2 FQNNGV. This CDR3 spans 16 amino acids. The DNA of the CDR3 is TGTGCCAGCAGCTTAGTGGGGGGACTAACCGTCAATGAGCAGTTCTTC. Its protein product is CASSLVGGLTVNEQFF.

The DNA for the CDR3 is TGTGCCAGCAGCTCAGGGGGCCCGGATAGCAATCAGCCCCAGCATTTT. It yields the protein CASSSGGPDSNQPQHF. The chain links TRBV7-9 to TRBJ1-5; TRBD1 matches 8 bases. CDR1 SEHNR and CDR2 FQNEAQ come from the germline V gene (reference sequence). The CDR3 extends over 16 amino acids. Trimming at V came to 4 bases and at J to 0 bases, leaving 5 bases not matched to a gene. The full variable domain, rest sourced from reference TRBV7-9 and TRBJ1-5, is DTGVSQNPRHKITKRGQNVTFRCDPISEHNRLYWYRQTLGQGPEFLTYFQNEAQLEKSRLLSDRFSAERPKGSFSTLEIQRTEQGDSAMYLCASSSGGPDSNQPQHFGDGTRLSIL.

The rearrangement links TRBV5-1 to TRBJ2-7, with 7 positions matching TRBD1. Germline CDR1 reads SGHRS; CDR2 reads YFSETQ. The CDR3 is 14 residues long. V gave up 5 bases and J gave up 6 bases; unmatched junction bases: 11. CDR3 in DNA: TGCGCCAGCAGAAGAACAGGGGTGATGCTCGAGCAGTACTTC. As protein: CASRRTGVMLEQYF. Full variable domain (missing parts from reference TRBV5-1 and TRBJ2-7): KAGVTQTPRYLIKTRGQQVTLSCSPISGHRSVSWYQQTPGQGLQFLFEYFSETQRNKGNFPGRFSGRQFSNSRSEMNVSTLELGDSALYLCASRRTGVMLEQYFGPGTRLTVT.

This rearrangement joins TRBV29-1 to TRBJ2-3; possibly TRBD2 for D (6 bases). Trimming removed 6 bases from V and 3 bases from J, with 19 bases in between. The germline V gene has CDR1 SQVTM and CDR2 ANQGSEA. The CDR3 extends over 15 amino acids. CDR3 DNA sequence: TGCAGCGTCCCCAAGACGGGAGTACGGACAGATACGCAGTATTTT. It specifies CSVPKTGVRTDTQYF.

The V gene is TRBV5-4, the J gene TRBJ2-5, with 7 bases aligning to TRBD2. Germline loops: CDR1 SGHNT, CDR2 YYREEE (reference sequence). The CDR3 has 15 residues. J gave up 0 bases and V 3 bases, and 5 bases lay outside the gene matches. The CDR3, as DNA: TGTGCCAGCAGCTGGGAGGGGACCGACCAAGAGACCCAGTACTTC. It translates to CASSWEGTDQETQYF.

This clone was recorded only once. DNA of the CDR3: TGTGCCAGCTCACCGACAGGGCAATACAATGAGCAGTTCTTC. Translation gives CASSPTGQYNEQFF. The genes are TRBV18 and TRBJ2-1; 7 bases agree with TRBD1. Germline CDR1 and CDR2: KGHSH and LQKENI. The CDR3 runs 14 residues. V lost 3 bases and J lost 4; bases outside the gene matches: 3.

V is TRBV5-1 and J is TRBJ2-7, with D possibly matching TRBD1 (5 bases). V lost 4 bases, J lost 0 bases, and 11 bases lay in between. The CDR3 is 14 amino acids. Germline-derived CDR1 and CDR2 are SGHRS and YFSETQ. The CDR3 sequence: CASSVTASSYEQYF. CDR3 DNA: TGCGCCAGCAGCGTGACAGCCAGCTCCTACGAGCAGTACTTC.